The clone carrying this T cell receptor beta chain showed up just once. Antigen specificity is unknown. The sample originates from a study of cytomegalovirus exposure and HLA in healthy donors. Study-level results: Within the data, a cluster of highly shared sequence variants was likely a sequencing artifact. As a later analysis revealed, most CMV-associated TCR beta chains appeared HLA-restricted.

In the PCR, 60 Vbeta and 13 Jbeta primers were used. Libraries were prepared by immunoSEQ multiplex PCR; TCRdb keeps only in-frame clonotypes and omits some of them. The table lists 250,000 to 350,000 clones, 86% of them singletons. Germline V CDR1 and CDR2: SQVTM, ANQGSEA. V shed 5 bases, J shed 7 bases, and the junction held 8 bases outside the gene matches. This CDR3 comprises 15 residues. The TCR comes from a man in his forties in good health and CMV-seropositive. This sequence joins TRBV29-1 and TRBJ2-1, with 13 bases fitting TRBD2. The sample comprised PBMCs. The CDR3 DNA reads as TGCAGCGTTCCCCAACTAGCGGGAGGGCGGAATGAGCAGTTCTTC. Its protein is CSVPQLAGGRNEQFF.